The sequence of this T cell receptor beta chain was determined in a study of T cells in Graves' hyperthyroidism and ophthalmopathy. Study-level points and caveats: Expanded thyroid clonotypes (above 0.001) were mostly also found in blood. A model of 13 V-J pairs discriminated ophthalmopathy from stable hyperthyroidism.

There were TCR beta CDR3 regions amplified from RNA transcripts. The HTBI primer set was used in a first-round RT-PCR of the TCR CDR3. TCRdb reanalysed the multiplex PCR reads using MiXCR and keeps one entry per CDR3 protein. The sample includes fewer than 750,000 distinct CDR3 sequences, about 14% of them seen just once. On this clonotype itself: Antigen specificity is unknown.

The V gene lost 2 bases and the J gene lost 5 bases, with 18 bases spanning the gap. The CDR3 length is 15 residues. CDR1 and CDR2 from the germline V gene are DFQATT and SNEGSKA (reference sequence). Patients with uncontrolled infections, other autoimmune diseases, pregnancy or lactation were excluded. PBMCs were obtained from about 10 ml fresh peripheral blood. The receptor comes from a woman aged 40 to 50 with Graves' ophthalmopathy. The sequencing input was blood. This chain links TRBV20-1 with TRBJ2-5; D is perhaps TRBD2 (5 bases). In nucleotides, the CDR3 is TGCAGTGCTAGATCAGGAGGCCCCGGTGGGGAGACCCAGTACTTC. Amino acid sequence: CSARSGGPGGETQYF.